Following are 5 T cell receptor beta chains from one sample sequenced in a study of Ad26.COV2.S vaccination and SARS-CoV-2 variants. Treatment described: around 19 received Ad26.COV2.S at low or high dose, single or two shots; five or six received placebo; per-sample allocation not given. Samples were taken on day 63 after the first vaccine or placebo injection. Using immunoSEQ multiplex PCR, the repertoire was profiled, and TCRdb retains in-frame clones only, with some absent. The sample has 250,000 to 300,000 clones, about 90% seen once. The input for sequencing was peripheral blood, taken in a trial of Ad26.COV2.S vaccine versus placebo. The receptors here all came from a person between 18 and 65 years old who received the Ad26.COV2.S COVID-19 vaccine or a placebo.

V usage is TRBV11-2 and J usage is TRBJ2-2; the D is unclear. This CDR3 is 14 amino acids long. Per the germline V gene, CDR1 is SGHAT and CDR2 is FQNNGV. V lost 1 base, J lost 3 bases, and 6 bases lay in between. The CDR3 nucleotides are TGTGCCAGCAGCTTAGTCCGGGACACCGGGGAGCTGTTTTTT. Amino acid sequence: CASSLVRDTGELFF.

The rearrangement uses TRBV30 and TRBJ1-4; 7 bases are shared with TRBD1. The CDR3 totals 14 residues. Germline V gene data show CDR1 as GTSNPN and CDR2 as SVGIG (reference sequence). After removal of 1 base from V and 6 bases from J, the junction contained 5 bases not matched to a gene. CDR3: CAWSGGQSYEKLFF. The CDR3 coding sequence is TGTGCCTGGAGTGGGGGACAGTCTTATGAAAAACTGTTTTTT.

J is TRBJ2-5 and V is TRBV11-2; D gene uncertain. The CDR3 is made up of 12 amino acids. Germline V gives CDR1 SGHAT, CDR2 FQNNGV. The V end lost 5 bases, the J end lost 1 base, and 5 bases lay between the germline ends. This CDR3 is CASSPGQETQYF. As DNA, the CDR3 is TGTGCCAGCAGCCCGGGCCAAGAGACCCAGTACTTC. Supplemented by reference TRBV11-2 and TRBJ2-5, the full variable domain reads EAGVAQSPRYKIIEKRQSVAFWCNPISGHATLYWYQQILGQGPKLLIQFQNNGVVDDSQLPKDRFSAERLKGVDSTLKIQPAKLEDSAVYLCASSPGQETQYFGPGTRLLVL.

This rearrangement joins TRBV9 to TRBJ1-5; D remains ambiguous. The V gene's germline CDR1 is SGDLS and CDR2 YYNGEE. V lost 4 bases, J lost 2 bases, and 10 bases lay in between. CDR3 length: 14 residues. The CDR3 DNA is TGTGCCAGCAGCCCGGACGGGGGCAATCAGCCCCAGCATTTT. This translates into CASSPDGGNQPQHF.

This clone was seen just once. This chain connects TRBV13 to TRBJ2-1, with 8 nucleotides matching TRBD2. The ends lost 2 bases at V and 7 bases at J; junction bases unmatched: 10. The CDR3 consists of 16 residues. Per the germline V gene, CDR1 is PRHDT and CDR2 is FYEKMQ (reference sequence). The CDR3 is CASSLRDSGIINEQFF. The CDR3 DNA is TGTGCCAGCAGCTTAAGGGATAGCGGGATAATAAATGAGCAGTTCTTC. The whole variable domain, remainder taken from reference TRBV13 and TRBJ2-1, is AAGVIQSPRHLIKEKRETATLKCYPIPRHDTVYWYQQGPGQDPQFLISFYEKMQSDKGSIPDRFSAQQFSDYHSELNMSSLELGDSALYFCASSLRDSGIINEQFFGPGTRLTVL.